Listed here are 7 T cell receptor beta chains from one sample, sequenced in a study of T cells in Graves' hyperthyroidism and ophthalmopathy. There were TCR beta CDR3 regions amplified from RNA transcripts. With the HTBI primer set, the TCR CDR3 went through a first round of RT-PCR. MiXCR, applied by TCRdb to the multiplex PCR reads, yields one record per CDR3 protein. The sample records around 520,000 distinct CDR3 sequences, about 24% being singletons. Sequenced sample: blood. These receptors all come from a woman under 40 with Graves' ophthalmopathy.

This clonotype was picked up many times. The chain links TRBV5-1 to TRBJ2-5, with D uncertain. V shed 5 bases and J shed 1 base, with 15 bases lying between them. This CDR3 region has 15 residues. Looked up from germline, CDR1 is SGHRS and CDR2 is YFSETQ. In DNA form, the CDR3 reads TGCGCCAGCAGATCTACGGCGGTTTCCCAAGAGACCCAGTACTTC. Residues: CASRSTAVSQETQYF.

The chain carries TRBV4-2 and TRBJ1-1, with D maybe TRBD1 (6 bases). Germline V gene lookup returns CDR1 LGHNA and CDR2 YNFKEQ. The germline V and J ends were trimmed by 4 bases and 1 base, with 13 bases remaining between them. The CDR3 runs 15 residues. CDR3 in amino acids: CASSPGAQGNTEAFF. The CDR3 DNA is TGTGCCAGCAGCCCCGGAGCACAGGGGAACACTGAAGCTTTCTTT.

This clonotype was observed at least ten times. This rearrangement joins TRBV7-8 to TRBJ1-2; no firm D call. In germline, CDR1 is SGHVS, CDR2 FQNEAQ. Deletions cut 1 base from V and 5 bases from J, with 11 bases between. The CDR3 sequence is 14 residues long. This CDR3 reads CASSLGTAWYGYTF. The CDR3, as DNA: TGTGCCAGCAGCTTAGGTACGGCGTGGTATGGCTACACCTTC.

There are a few counts of this clonotype. A read error may explain this, as a much larger clone is one base away. This chain links TRBV24-1 with TRBJ1-2; D call uncertain. The germline gives CDR1 KGHDR, CDR2 SFDVKD. This CDR3 is built from 12 residues. Trimming removed 5 bases from V and 1 base from J, with 4 bases in between. CDR3 loop: CATSGGNYGYTF. As DNA, the CDR3 is TGTGCCACCAGTGGCGGTAACTATGGCTACACCTTC.

This clonotype is a singleton in its sample. The V gene is TRBV5-5, the J gene TRBJ2-5; 7 bases map to TRBD2. From germline, CDR1 is SGHKS and CDR2 YYEKEE (reference sequence). The CDR3 extends over 15 amino acids. Trimming took 6 bases from V and 5 from J; bases not matched to a gene: 13. CDR3 sequence reads: CASNEYAGDSETQYF. CDR3 DNA sequence: TGTGCCAGCAACGAGTATGCGGGGGATTCGGAGACCCAGTACTTC.

This clonotype has at least ten counts. The J gene is TRBJ1-1, the V gene TRBV27; perhaps TRBD1 as D (5 bases). The germline CDR1 and CDR2 sequences are MNHEY and SMNVEV (reference sequence). This CDR3 is 13 amino acids long. Trimming removed 1 base from V and 4 bases from J, with 7 bases in between. CDR3 sequence reads: CASSLLGVTEAFF. The DNA for the CDR3 is TGTGCCAGCAGTTTATTGGGGGTCACTGAAGCTTTCTTT.

This clonotype was seen a handful of times. Since a much larger clone is just one base distant, this may be a read error. This sequence joins TRBV24-1 and TRBJ1-1, with TRBD1 identical over 10 bases. Germline V CDR1 and CDR2: KGHDR, SFDVKD. V was pared by 6 bases and J by 3 bases, with 6 bases of the junction left unmatched. This CDR3 has 15 amino acids. The CDR3 spells CATSPGQGMDTEAFF. DNA of the CDR3: TGTGCCACCAGTCCGGGACAGGGGATGGACACTGAAGCTTTCTTT.